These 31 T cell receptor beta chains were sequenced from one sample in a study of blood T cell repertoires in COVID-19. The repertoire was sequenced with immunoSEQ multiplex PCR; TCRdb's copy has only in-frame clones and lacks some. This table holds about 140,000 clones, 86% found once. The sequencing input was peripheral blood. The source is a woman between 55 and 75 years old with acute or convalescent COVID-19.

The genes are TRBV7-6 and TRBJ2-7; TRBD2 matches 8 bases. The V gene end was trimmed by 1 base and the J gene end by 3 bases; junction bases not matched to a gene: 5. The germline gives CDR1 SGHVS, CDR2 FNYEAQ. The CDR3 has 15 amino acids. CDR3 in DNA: TGTGCCAGCAGCTTAGGGGCGGGGGGAAGCTACGAGCAGTACTTC. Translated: CASSLGAGGSYEQYF.

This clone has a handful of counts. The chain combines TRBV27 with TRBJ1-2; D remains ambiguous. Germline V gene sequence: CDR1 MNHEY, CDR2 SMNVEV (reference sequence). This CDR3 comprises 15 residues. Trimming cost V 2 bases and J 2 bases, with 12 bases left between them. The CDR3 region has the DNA TGTGCCAGCAGTTTAGATGGGAGGGAGAACTATGGCTACACCTTC. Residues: CASSLDGRENYGYTF.

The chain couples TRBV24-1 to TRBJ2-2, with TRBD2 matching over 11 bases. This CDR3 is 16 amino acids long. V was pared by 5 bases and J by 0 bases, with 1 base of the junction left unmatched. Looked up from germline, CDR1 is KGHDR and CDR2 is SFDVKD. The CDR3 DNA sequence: TGTGCCACCAGTGCTAGCGGGGGGTCGAACACCGGGGAGCTGTTTTTT. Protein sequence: CATSASGGSNTGELFF.

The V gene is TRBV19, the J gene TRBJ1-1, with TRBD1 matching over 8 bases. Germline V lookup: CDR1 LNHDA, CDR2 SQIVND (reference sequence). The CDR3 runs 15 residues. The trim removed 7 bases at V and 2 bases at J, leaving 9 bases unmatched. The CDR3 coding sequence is TGTGCCAGTACCTCAAGGACAGGGCGAAACACTGAAGCTTTCTTT. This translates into CASTSRTGRNTEAFF.

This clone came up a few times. Here the CDR3 DNA reads TGTGCCAGCAGCTTAGTTGGGCGGGGGGGCCAGGAGACCCAGTACTTC. It yields the protein CASSLVGRGGQETQYF. The chain combines TRBV7-2 with TRBJ2-5, with 9 bases lining up with TRBD2. The CDR3 sequence is 16 residues long. Germline values: CDR1 SGHTA, CDR2 FQGNSA. After removal of 1 base from V and 5 bases from J, the junction contained 8 bases not matched to a gene.

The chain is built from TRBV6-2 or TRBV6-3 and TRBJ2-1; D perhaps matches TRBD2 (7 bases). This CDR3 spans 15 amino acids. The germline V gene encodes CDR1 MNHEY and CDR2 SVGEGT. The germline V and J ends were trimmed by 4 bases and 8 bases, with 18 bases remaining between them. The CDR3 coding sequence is TGTGCCAGCAGTTTTGGAGGGTCGGGGGGCGATGAGCAGTTCTTC. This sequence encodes CASSFGGSGGDEQFF.

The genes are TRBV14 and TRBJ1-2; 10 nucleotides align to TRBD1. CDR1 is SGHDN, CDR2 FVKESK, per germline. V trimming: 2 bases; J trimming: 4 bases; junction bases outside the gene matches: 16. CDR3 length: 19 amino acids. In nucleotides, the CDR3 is TGTGCCAGCAGCCAACGTTTAGTGGGACAGGGGTCGCCAACCTATGGCTACACCTTC. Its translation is CASSQRLVGQGSPTYGYTF. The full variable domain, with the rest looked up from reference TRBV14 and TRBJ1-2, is EAGVTQFPSHSVIEKGQTVTLRCDPISGHDNLYWYRRVMGKEIKFLLHFVKESKQDESGMPNNRFLAERTGGTYSTLKVQPAELEDSGVYFCASSQRLVGQGSPTYGYTFGSGTRLTVV.

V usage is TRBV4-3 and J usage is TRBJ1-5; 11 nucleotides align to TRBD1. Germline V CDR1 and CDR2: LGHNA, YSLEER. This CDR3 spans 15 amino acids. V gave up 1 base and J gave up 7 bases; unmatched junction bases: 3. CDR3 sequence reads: CASSQGTGGGQPQHF. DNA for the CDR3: TGCGCCAGCAGCCAAGGGACAGGGGGCGGGCAGCCCCAGCATTTT.

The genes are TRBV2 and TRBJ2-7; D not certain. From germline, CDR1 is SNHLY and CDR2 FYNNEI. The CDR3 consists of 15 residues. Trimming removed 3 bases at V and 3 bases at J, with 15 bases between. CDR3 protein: CASSDNAQQFYEQYF. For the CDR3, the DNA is TGTGCCAGCAGTGATAACGCCCAACAGTTCTACGAGCAGTACTTC.

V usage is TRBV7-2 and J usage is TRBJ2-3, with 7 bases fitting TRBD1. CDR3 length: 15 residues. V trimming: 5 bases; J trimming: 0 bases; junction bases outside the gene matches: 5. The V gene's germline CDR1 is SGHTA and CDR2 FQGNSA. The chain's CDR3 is CASSVDRRSTDTQYF. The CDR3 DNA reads TGTGCCAGCAGCGTGGACAGGCGCAGCACAGATACGCAGTATTTT.

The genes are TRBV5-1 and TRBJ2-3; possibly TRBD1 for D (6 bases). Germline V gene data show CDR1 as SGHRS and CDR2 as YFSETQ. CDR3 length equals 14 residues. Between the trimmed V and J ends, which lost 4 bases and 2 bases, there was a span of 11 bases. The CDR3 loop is CASSHRDNTDTQYF. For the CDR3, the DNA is TGCGCCAGCAGCCACCGGGACAACACAGATACGCAGTATTTT.

The CDR3 is CASSGAGGQETQYF. CDR3 in DNA: TGCGCCAGCAGCGGGGCAGGGGGACAAGAGACCCAGTACTTC. The genes are TRBV5-1 and TRBJ2-5; 7 nucleotides line up with TRBD1. The V gene's germline CDR1 is SGHRS and CDR2 YFSETQ. The trim removed 4 bases at V and 2 bases at J, leaving 5 bases unmatched. The CDR3 totals 14 residues.

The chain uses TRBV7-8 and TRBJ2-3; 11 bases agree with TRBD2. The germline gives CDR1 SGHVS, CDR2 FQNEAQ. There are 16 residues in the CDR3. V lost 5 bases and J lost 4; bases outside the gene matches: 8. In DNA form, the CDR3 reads TGTGCCAGCAGCGCCACTAGCGGGGGAGGCCCAGATACGCAGTATTTT. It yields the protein CASSATSGGGPDTQYF.

DNA for the CDR3: TGTGCCAGCAGCCAAGCCTCACTCTCCTACGAGCAGTACTTC. Amino acids: CASSQASLSYEQYF. This chain connects TRBV3-1 (or the pseudogene TRBV3-2) to TRBJ2-7; unclear D gene. The germline V and J ends were trimmed by 1 base and 0 bases, with 7 bases remaining between them. CDR1 and CDR2 (germline): LGHDT, YNNKEL (reference sequence). CDR3 size: 14 residues.

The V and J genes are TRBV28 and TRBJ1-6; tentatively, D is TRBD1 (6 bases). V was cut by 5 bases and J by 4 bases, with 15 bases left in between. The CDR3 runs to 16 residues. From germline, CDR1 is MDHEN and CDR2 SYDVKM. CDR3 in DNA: TGTGCCAGCAGTCTAGGGCGGGGGCTTTATAATTCACCCCTCCACTTT. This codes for CASSLGRGLYNSPLHF.

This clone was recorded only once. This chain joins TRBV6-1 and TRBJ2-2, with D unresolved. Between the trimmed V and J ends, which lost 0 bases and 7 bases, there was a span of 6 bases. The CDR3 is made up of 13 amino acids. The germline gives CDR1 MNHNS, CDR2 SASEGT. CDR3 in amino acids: CASSEARNGELFF. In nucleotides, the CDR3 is TGTGCCAGCAGTGAAGCGCGGAACGGGGAGCTGTTTTTT.

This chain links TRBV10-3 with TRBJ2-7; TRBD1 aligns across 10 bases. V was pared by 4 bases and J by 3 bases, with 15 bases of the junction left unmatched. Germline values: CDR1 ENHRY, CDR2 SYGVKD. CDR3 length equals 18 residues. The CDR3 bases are TGTGCCATCAGTGGAAGTCCCGGGACAGGGGTATCGGACTACGAGCAGTACTTC. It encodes CAISGSPGTGVSDYEQYF.

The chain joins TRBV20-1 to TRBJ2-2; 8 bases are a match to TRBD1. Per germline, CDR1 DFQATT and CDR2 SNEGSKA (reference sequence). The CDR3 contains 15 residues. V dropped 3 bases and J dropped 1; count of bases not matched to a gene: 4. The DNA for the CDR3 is TGCAGTGCTAGTAGACAGGGGATGAACACCGGGGAGCTGTTTTTT. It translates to CSASRQGMNTGELFF.

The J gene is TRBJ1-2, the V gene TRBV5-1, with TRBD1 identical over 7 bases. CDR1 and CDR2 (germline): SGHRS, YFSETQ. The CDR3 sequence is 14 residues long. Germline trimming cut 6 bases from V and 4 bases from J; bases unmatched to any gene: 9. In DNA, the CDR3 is TGCGCCAGCACCGGAGGGGGCTTGGGCTATGGCTACACCTTC. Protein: CASTGGGLGYGYTF.

The CDR3 region is CASSVLEDRGTYEQYF. As DNA, the CDR3 is TGTGCCAGCAGCGTTTTGGAGGACAGGGGGACCTACGAGCAGTACTTC. This sequence joins TRBV28 and TRBJ2-7, with 10 positions matching TRBD1. Germline trimming cut 6 bases from V and 2 bases from J; bases unmatched to any gene: 10. The CDR3 is made up of 16 amino acids. Germline V CDR1 and CDR2: MDHEN, SYDVKM.

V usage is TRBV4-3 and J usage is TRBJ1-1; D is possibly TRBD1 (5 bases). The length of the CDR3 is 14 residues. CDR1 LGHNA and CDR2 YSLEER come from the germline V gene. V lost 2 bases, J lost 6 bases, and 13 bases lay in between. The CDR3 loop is CASSQSDRLPEAFF. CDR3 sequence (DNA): TGCGCCAGCAGCCAATCCGACAGACTCCCTGAAGCTTTCTTT.

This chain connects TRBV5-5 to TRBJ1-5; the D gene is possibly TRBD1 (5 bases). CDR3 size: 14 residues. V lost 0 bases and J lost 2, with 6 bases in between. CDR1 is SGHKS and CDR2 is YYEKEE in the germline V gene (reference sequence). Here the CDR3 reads CASSLVTGNQPQHF. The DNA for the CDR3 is TGTGCCAGCAGCTTGGTGACAGGCAATCAGCCCCAGCATTTT. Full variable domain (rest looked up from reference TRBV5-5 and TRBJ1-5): DAGVTQSPTHLIKTRGQQVTLRCSPISGHKSVSWYQQVLGQGPQFIFQYYEKEERGRGNFPDRFSARQFPNYSSELNVNALLLGDSALYLCASSLVTGNQPQHFGDGTRLSIL.

In nucleotides, the CDR3 is TGTGCCAGCAGCTTGGCGGGGGGGGCAGATACGCAGTATTTT. It translates to CASSLAGGADTQYF. V is TRBV5-8 and J is TRBJ2-3; 8 bases are shared with TRBD2. The germline CDR1 and CDR2 sequences are SGHTS and YDEGEE. J lost 4 bases, V lost 0 bases, and 1 base had no gene match. This CDR3 is 14 amino acids long.

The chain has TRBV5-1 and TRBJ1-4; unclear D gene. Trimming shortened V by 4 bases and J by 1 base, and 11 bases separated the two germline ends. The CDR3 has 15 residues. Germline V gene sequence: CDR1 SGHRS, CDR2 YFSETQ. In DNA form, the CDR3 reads TGCGCCAGCAGCGAGGCGGTAGGAACTAATGAAAAACTGTTTTTT. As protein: CASSEAVGTNEKLFF.

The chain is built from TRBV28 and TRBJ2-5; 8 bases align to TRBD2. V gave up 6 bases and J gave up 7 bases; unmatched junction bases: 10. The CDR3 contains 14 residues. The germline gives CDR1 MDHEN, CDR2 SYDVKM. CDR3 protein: CASRESGLAGTQYF. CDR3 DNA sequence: TGTGCCAGCAGAGAGAGCGGACTAGCAGGGACCCAGTACTTC.

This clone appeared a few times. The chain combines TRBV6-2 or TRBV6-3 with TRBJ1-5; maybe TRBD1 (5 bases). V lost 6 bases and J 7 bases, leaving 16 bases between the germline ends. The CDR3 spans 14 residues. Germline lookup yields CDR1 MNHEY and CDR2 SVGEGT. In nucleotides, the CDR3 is TGTGCCAGCAGCGATCGCAGGGAAGGGCAGCCCCAGCATTTT. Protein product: CASSDRREGQPQHF.

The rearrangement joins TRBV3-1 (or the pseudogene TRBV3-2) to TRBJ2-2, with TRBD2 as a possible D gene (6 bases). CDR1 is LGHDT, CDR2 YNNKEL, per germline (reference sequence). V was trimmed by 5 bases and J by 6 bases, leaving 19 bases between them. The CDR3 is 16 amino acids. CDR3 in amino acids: CASSGGGGRRAGELFF. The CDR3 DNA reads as TGTGCCAGCAGCGGAGGTGGAGGGAGGAGGGCCGGGGAGCTGTTTTTT.

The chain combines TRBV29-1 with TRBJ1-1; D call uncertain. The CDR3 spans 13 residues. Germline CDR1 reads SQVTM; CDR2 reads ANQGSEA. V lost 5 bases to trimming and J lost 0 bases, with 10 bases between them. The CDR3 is CSVHRQMNTEAFF. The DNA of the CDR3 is TGCAGCGTTCATAGACAAATGAACACTGAAGCTTTCTTT.

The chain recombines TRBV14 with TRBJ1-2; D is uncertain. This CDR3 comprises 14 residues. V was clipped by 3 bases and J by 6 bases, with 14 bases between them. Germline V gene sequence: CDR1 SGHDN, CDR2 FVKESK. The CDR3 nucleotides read TGTGCCAGCAGCCACCGAGACTTAGCCGATGGCTACACCTTC. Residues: CASSHRDLADGYTF.

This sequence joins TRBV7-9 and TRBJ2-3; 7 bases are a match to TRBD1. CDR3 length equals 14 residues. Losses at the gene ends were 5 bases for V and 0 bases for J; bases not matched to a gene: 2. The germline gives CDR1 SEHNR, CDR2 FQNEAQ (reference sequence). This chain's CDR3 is CASSRQGSTDTQYF. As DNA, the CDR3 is TGTGCCAGCAGCCGACAGGGAAGCACAGATACGCAGTATTTT.

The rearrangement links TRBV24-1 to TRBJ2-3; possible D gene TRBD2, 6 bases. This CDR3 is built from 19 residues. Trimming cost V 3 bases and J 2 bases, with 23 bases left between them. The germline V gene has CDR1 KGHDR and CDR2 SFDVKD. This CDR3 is CATSDAGTPAGGNTDTQYF. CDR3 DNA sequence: TGTGCCACCAGTGATGCCGGGACTCCAGCGGGCGGTAACACAGATACGCAGTATTTT.